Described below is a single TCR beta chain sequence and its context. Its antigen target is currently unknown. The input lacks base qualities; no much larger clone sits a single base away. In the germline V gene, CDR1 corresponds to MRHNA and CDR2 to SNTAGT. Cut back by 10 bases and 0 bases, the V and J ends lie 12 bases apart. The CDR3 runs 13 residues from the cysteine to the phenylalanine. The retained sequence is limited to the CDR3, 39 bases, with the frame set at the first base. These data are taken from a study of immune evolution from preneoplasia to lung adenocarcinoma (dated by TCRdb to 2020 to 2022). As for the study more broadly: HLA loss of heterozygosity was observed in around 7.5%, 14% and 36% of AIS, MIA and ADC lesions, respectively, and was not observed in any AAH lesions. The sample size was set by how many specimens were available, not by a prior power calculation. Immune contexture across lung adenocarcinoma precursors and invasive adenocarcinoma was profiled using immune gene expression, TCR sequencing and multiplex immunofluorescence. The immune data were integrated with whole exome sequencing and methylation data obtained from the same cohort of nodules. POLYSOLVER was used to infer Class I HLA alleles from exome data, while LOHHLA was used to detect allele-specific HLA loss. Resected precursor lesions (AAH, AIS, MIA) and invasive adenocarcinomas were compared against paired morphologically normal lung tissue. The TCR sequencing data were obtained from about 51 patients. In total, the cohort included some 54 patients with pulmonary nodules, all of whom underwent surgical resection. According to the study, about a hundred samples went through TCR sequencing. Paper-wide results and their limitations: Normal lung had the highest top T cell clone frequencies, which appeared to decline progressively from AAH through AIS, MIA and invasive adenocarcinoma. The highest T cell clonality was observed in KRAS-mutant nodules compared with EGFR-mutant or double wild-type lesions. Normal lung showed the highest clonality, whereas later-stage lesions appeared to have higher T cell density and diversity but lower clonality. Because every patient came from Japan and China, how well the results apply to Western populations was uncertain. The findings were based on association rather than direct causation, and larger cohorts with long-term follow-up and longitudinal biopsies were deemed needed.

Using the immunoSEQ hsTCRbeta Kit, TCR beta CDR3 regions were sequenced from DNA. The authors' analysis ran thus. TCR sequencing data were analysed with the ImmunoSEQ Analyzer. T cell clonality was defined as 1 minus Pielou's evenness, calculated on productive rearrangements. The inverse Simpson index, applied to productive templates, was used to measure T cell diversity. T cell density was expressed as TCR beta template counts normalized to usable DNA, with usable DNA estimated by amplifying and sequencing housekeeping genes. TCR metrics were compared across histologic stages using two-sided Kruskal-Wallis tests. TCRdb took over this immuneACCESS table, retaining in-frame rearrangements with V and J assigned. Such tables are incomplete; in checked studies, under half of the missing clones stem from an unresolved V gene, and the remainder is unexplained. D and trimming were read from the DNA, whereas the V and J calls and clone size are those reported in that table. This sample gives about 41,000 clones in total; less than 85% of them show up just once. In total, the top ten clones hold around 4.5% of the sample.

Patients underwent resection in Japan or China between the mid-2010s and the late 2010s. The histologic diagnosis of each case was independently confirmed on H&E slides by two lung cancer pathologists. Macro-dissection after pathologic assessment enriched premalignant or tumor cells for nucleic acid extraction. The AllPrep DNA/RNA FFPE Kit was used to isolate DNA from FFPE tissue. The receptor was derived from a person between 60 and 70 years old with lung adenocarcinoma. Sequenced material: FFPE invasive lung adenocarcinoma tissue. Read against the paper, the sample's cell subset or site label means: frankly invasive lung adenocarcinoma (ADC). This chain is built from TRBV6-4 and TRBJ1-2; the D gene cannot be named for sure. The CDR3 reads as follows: CATTPGSNYGYTF. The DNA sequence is TGTGCCACCACACCGGGGTCTAACTATGGCTACACCTTC.